These 14 T cell receptor beta chains were sequenced from one sample in a study of cytomegalovirus exposure and HLA in healthy donors. Amplification used 60 Vbeta primers and 13 Jbeta primers. Measured with immunoSEQ multiplex PCR; TCRdb has only the in-frame clones, and not every one. The table records 150,000 or so clones, 70% to 85% of them present only once. Material for sequencing was PBMCs. These receptor sequences come from a human donor in good health.

V usage is TRBV27 and J usage is TRBJ2-7; a weak D match, TRBD1 (5 bases). The germline V gene has CDR1 MNHEY and CDR2 SMNVEV (reference sequence). CDR3 length equals 15 residues. V was clipped by 2 bases and J by 3 bases, with 14 bases between them. This CDR3 is CASSLVTAAVYEQYF. CDR3 sequence (DNA): TGTGCCAGCAGTTTAGTGACAGCCGCAGTCTACGAGCAGTACTTC.

This clone showed up just a few times. This chain uses TRBV7-9 with TRBJ2-7; 7 bases agree with TRBD1. The V gene end was trimmed by 6 bases and the J gene end by 3 bases; junction bases not matched to a gene: 5. The CDR3 sequence is 13 residues long. The germline CDR1 and CDR2 sequences are SEHNR and FQNEAQ (reference sequence). The CDR3: CASSSGTVYEQYF. The CDR3 DNA reads as TGTGCCAGCAGTTCCGGGACAGTCTACGAGCAGTACTTC.

The V call is TRBV11-2, the J call TRBJ1-2, with 8 positions matching TRBD1. Trimming cost V 5 bases and J 3 bases; bases outside gene matches: 2. The CDR3 runs to 13 residues. Germline V gene sequence: CDR1 SGHAT, CDR2 FQNNGV. The CDR3 is CASSPTGDYGYTF. CDR3 bases: TGTGCCAGCAGCCCGACAGGGGACTATGGCTACACCTTC.

The chain couples TRBV6-5 to TRBJ2-3; TRBD2 aligns across 12 bases. The CDR3 has 16 amino acids. From germline, CDR1 is MNHEY and CDR2 SVGAGI. V was pared by 4 bases and J by 2 bases, with 4 bases of the junction left unmatched. The CDR3 region is CASSLTSGGVTDTQYF. As DNA, the CDR3 is TGTGCCAGCAGTTTGACTAGCGGGGGAGTCACAGATACGCAGTATTTT.

The chain carries TRBV27 and TRBJ1-4, with 9 bases that match TRBD1. This CDR3 comprises 18 residues. With V trimmed by 5 bases and J by 8 bases, 18 bases remained unmatched. The germline V gene encodes CDR1 MNHEY and CDR2 SMNVEV (reference sequence). CDR3 DNA: TGTGCCAGCAGTCTACTCGGGACAGGGTCGAGGGGGGCAGAAAAACTGTTTTTT. This translates into CASSLLGTGSRGAEKLFF.

Only a few counts were recorded for this clone. The chain uses TRBV11-3 and TRBJ2-1; D might be TRBD2 (5 bases). Deletions cut 5 bases from V and 2 bases from J, with 13 bases between. CDR1 is SGHNT, CDR2 YENEEA, per germline. This CDR3 comprises 15 residues. The CDR3 spells CASSTRKIPYNEQFF. CDR3 sequence (DNA): TGTGCCAGCAGCACTAGGAAAATACCCTACAATGAGCAGTTCTTC.

The rearrangement uses TRBV29-1 and TRBJ1-1; unclear D gene. V shed 1 base and J shed 4 bases, with 7 bases lying between them. Germline CDR1 reads SQVTM; CDR2 reads ANQGSEA. The CDR3 sequence is 12 residues long. The CDR3 here is CSVEVRGTEAFF. The CDR3 DNA follows: TGCAGCGTTGAAGTCCGGGGCACTGAAGCTTTCTTT.

The chain couples TRBV11-2 to TRBJ2-1; TRBD2 matches 9 bases. This CDR3 is 13 amino acids long. CDR1 and CDR2 from the germline V gene are SGHAT and FQNNGV. Germline trimming cut 5 bases from V and 7 bases from J; bases unmatched to any gene: 3. CDR3: CASSPSGGNEQFF. For the CDR3, the DNA is TGTGCCAGCAGCCCCAGCGGGGGGAATGAGCAGTTCTTC.

The V call is TRBV19, the J call TRBJ1-2, with D perhaps TRBD1 (5 bases). The V end was cut by 2 bases, the J end by 7 bases, with 11 bases between. Germline V gene lookup returns CDR1 LNHDA and CDR2 SQIVND (reference sequence). The CDR3 is made up of 13 amino acids. CDR3 amino acids: CASSIQGRAGYTF. The CDR3 DNA reads TGTGCCAGTAGTATACAGGGTCGTGCTGGCTACACCTTC.

The rearrangement uses TRBV6-1 and TRBJ2-7; TRBD1 matches at 7 bases. The CDR3 covers 14 residues. Germline lookup yields CDR1 MNHNS and CDR2 SASEGT. V dropped 1 base and J dropped 3; count of bases not matched to a gene: 3. The CDR3 protein is CASSEDRTGYEQYF. CDR3 DNA: TGTGCCAGCAGTGAAGATAGGACAGGCTACGAGCAGTACTTC.

This chain joins TRBV12-5 and TRBJ1-4; 8 bases align to TRBD1. Germline trimming cut 4 bases from V and 8 bases from J; bases unmatched to any gene: 6. Looked up from germline, CDR1 is LGHNT and CDR2 is FRNRAP. There are 14 residues in the CDR3. CDR3 nucleotides: TGTGCTAGTGGTTCGGGACAGGCGGGGGAAAAACTGTTTTTT. It is translated as CASGSGQAGEKLFF.

CDR3 nucleotides: TGTGCCAGCCGGGAGGCCGGGAACACTGAAGCTTTCTTT. Residues: CASREAGNTEAFF. This rearrangement joins TRBV11-3 to TRBJ1-1; D is unresolved. This CDR3 has 13 residues. Per germline, CDR1 SGHNT and CDR2 YENEEA. Trimming cost V 8 bases and J 1 base, with 11 bases left between them.

CDR3 in DNA: TGTGCCAGCAGCCAAGGGGGGGGGCATCAGCCCCAGCATTTT. It translates to CASSQGGGHQPQHF. V is TRBV14 and J is TRBJ1-5; possibly TRBD1 for D (6 bases). Germline V gene lookup returns CDR1 SGHDN and CDR2 FVKESK. The CDR3 has 14 residues. The germline V and J ends were trimmed by 1 base and 5 bases, with 9 bases remaining between them. Full variable domain (rest looked up from reference TRBV14 and TRBJ1-5): EAGVTQFPSHSVIEKGQTVTLRCDPISGHDNLYWYRRVMGKEIKFLLHFVKESKQDESGMPNNRFLAERTGGTYSTLKVQPAELEDSGVYFCASSQGGGHQPQHFGDGTRLSIL.

The J gene is TRBJ1-6, the V gene TRBV2; D is possibly TRBD1 (6 bases). Deletions cut 6 bases from V and 7 bases from J, with 13 bases between. Germline V gene lookup returns CDR1 SNHLY and CDR2 FYNNEI. This CDR3 contains 14 residues. CDR3 sequence: CASSPGVWNSPLHF. The DNA of the CDR3 is TGTGCCAGCAGCCCAGGGGTGTGGAATTCACCCCTCCACTTT.